This entry describes one T cell receptor beta chain. The data originate from a study of somatic mutations in cytotoxic T cells in rheumatoid arthritis. Isolation of CD4+ and CD8+ cells used positive magnetic bead selection, with purity checked by flow cytometry. CDR3 length equals 11 residues. Germline-derived CDR1 and CDR2 are SGHTA and FQGNSA. Per the original methods: When patient CD8+ clones larger than 1% were compared with published virus-specific TCRB sequences, few matched. Here immunoSEQ multiplex PCR was the method, and the copy in TCRdb shows in-frame clones only, minus some. D and trimming were read from the DNA, whereas the V and J calls and clone size are those reported in that table. The table lists under 4,500 clones, roughly two thirds of them singletons.

Sequencing input: CD8+ T cells sorted from blood. This sequence originates from an adult with rheumatoid arthritis. The rearrangement uses TRBV7-2 and TRBJ2-5; no definite D call. The J call may be in error: the DNA end matches TRBJ2-7 better. Here the CDR3 DNA reads TGTGCCAGCAGCAGGCTGTACGAGCAGTACTTC. Residues: CASSRLYEQYF.